This passage covers 22 T cell receptor beta chains from one sample sequenced in a study of response to subunit inactivated influenza vaccine. TCRdb itself ran the RT-PCR reads through MiXCR, one entry per CDR3 protein. The table shows about 780,000 distinct CDR3 sequences, with less than 20% occurring only once. Sequencing used PBMCs from blood, obtained roughly 5 days after vaccination. The source is a man in his forties or fifties who received an inactivated influenza vaccine.

The chain carries TRBV12-3 or TRBV12-4 and TRBJ2-2; 11 bases are a match to TRBD2. Unmatched junction bases numbered 10, after V lost 6 bases and J lost 1 base. CDR3 length: 18 residues. CDR3 sequence reads: CASSVPGLAGGNTGELFF. The DNA for the CDR3 is TGTGCCAGCAGCGTCCCCGGGCTAGCGGGGGGGAACACCGGGGAGCTGTTTTTT.

In its sample, this clonotype was seen a few times. V gene TRBV12-3 or TRBV12-4 combines with J gene TRBJ1-1; 7 bases line up with TRBD1. The V gene end was trimmed by 6 bases and the J gene end by 1 base; junction bases not matched to a gene: 14. This CDR3 is 17 amino acids long. The CDR3 DNA reads as TGTGCCAGCAGGTGGGGCGGTTCCGGGACAGCGAACACTGAAGCTTTCTTT. It encodes CASRWGGSGTANTEAFF.

The sample holds a few counts of this clonotype. The DNA for the CDR3 is TGTGCCAGCAGCCCCTCAAAGGGGGCTTGGAGCACAGATACGCAGTATTTT. Its translation: CASSPSKGAWSTDTQYF. The rearrangement joins TRBV7-9 to TRBJ2-3; 7 nucleotides match TRBD1. V shed 5 bases and J 0 bases; nucleotides not matched to a gene: 11. Germline V gives CDR1 SEHNR, CDR2 FQNEAQ (reference sequence). There are 17 residues in the CDR3.

V usage is TRBV20-1 and J usage is TRBJ2-5; a possible D gene is TRBD2 (5 bases). Trimming took off 1 base at V and 10 bases at J, with 10 bases between the two ends. The CDR3 extends over 11 amino acids. Germline V lookup: CDR1 DFQATT, CDR2 SNEGSKA (reference sequence). CDR3 coding DNA: TGCAGTGCTAGAGGGGAGCCGGTCCAGTACTTC. It codes for CSARGEPVQYF.

This clonotype was observed at least ten times. The chain uses TRBV12-3 or TRBV12-4 and TRBJ1-1; no clear D gene. This CDR3 is built from 12 residues. Trimming pared 6 bases from V and 0 bases from J, leaving 5 bases between. The CDR3 DNA reads as TGTGCCAGCAGCCCAATGAACACTGAAGCTTTCTTT. It encodes CASSPMNTEAFF.

This clonotype has more than one count but fewer than ten. The CDR3 reads CATSEGGAGHNSPLHF. The DNA for the CDR3 is TGTGCCACCAGCGAAGGTGGGGCAGGGCATAATTCACCCCTCCACTTT. V usage is TRBV15 and J usage is TRBJ1-6; D may be TRBD1 (5 bases). The germline V gene encodes CDR1 LNHNV and CDR2 YYDKDF (reference sequence). CDR3 length equals 16 residues. The V end lost 5 bases, the J end lost 5 bases, and 16 bases lay between the germline ends.

This clonotype was seen ten or more times. The genes are TRBV27 and TRBJ2-1, with TRBD2 matching 9 bases. The J segment lost 1 base and the V segment lost 5 bases, leaving 9 bases of the junction unmatched. The CDR3 has 17 residues. Germline loops: CDR1 MNHEY, CDR2 SMNVEV (reference sequence). The CDR3 nucleotides read TGTGCCAGCAGTACCATAGCGGGAGATAGGTCCTACAATGAGCAGTTCTTC. This codes for CASSTIAGDRSYNEQFF.

The chain joins TRBV3-1 to TRBJ2-7; no reliable D call. CDR3 size: 14 residues. Trimming took off 4 bases at V and 3 bases at J, with 13 bases between the two ends. In germline, CDR1 is LGHDT, CDR2 YNNKEL (reference sequence). For the CDR3, the DNA is TGTGCCAGCAGCCGCAGTGGGGTTAGCTACGAGCAGTACTTC. Translating it yields CASSRSGVSYEQYF.

At least ten counts were recorded for this clonotype. The V and J genes are TRBV12-3 or TRBV12-4 and TRBJ2-3, with D maybe TRBD2 (5 bases). Trimming left V 2 bases short and J 4 bases short, with 10 bases between. The CDR3 totals 14 residues. DNA of the CDR3: TGTGCCAGCAGTTTAAGCGAGGGCCCAGATACGCAGTATTTT. This translates into CASSLSEGPDTQYF.

This clonotype occurred a few times. The chain couples TRBV7-8 to TRBJ2-7; D possibly corresponds to TRBD1 (6 bases). This CDR3 spans 14 amino acids. V was trimmed by 6 bases and J by 6 bases, leaving 18 bases between them. Germline CDR1 SGHVS, CDR2 FQNEAQ. The CDR3 spells CASSPTGVYLEQYF. The CDR3 nucleotides are TGTGCCAGCAGTCCGACAGGAGTTTACCTCGAGCAGTACTTC.

The chain links TRBV6-5 to TRBJ1-6; weak D call: TRBD1 (5 bases). This CDR3 comprises 14 residues. The V end lost 2 bases, the J end lost 10 bases, and 12 bases lay between the germline ends. Germline V CDR1 and CDR2: MNHEY, SVGAGI. DNA for the CDR3: TGTGCCAGCAGTTACGGGGGACTGAAATCACCCCTCCACTTT. Translating it yields CASSYGGLKSPLHF.

The rearrangement uses TRBV6-1 and TRBJ2-7; D is uncertain. Trimming stripped 2 bases from V and 2 bases from J, with 4 bases between. Looked up from germline, CDR1 is MNHNS and CDR2 is SASEGT. This CDR3 comprises 12 residues. The CDR3 DNA reads as TGTGCCAGCAGTGAAAAGCCCTACGAGCAGTACTTC. Protein product: CASSEKPYEQYF.

DNA of the CDR3: TGTGCCAGCAGTTACCAAGGGACAGATACCTACGAGCAGTACTTC. It yields the protein CASSYQGTDTYEQYF. The gene calls are TRBV6-5 and TRBJ2-7, with TRBD1 identical over 7 bases. Germline assignment: CDR1 MNHEY and CDR2 SVGAGI. This CDR3 has 15 residues. Losses at the gene ends were 2 bases for V and 2 bases for J; bases not matched to a gene: 6.

This clonotype was counted a few times. The chain is built from TRBV6-2 or TRBV6-3 and TRBJ2-1, with D possibly TRBD1 on 6 matching bases. The ends were cut back, 10 bases at V and 3 bases at J, with 19 bases in the middle. This CDR3 region has 15 residues. Germline V gene data show CDR1 as MNHEY and CDR2 as SVGEGT. The CDR3 region is CATAVQGSDYNEQFF. The CDR3 DNA is TGTGCCACAGCCGTGCAGGGGAGCGACTACAATGAGCAGTTCTTC.

This clonotype was detected only a few times. The chain employs TRBV10-2 and TRBJ1-5, with TRBD1 matching over 8 bases. V trimming: 6 bases; J trimming: 3 bases; junction bases outside the gene matches: 4. Germline V gives CDR1 WSHSY, CDR2 SAAADI. The CDR3 runs to 14 residues. The CDR3 coding sequence is TGCGCCAGCAGAGGACAGGGTGTCAATCAGCCCCAGCATTTT. Translating it yields CASRGQGVNQPQHF.

A single count supports this clonotype. This rearrangement joins TRBV20-1 to TRBJ2-3, with D possibly matching TRBD2 (5 bases). The germline V and J ends were trimmed by 1 base and 0 bases, with 17 bases remaining between them. In germline, CDR1 is DFQATT, CDR2 SNEGSKA (reference sequence). The CDR3 contains 17 residues. The CDR3 DNA follows: TGCAGTGCTAGAGGCCGAACGCCCCGGGGTAGCACAGATACGCAGTATTTT. This sequence encodes CSARGRTPRGSTDTQYF.

This clonotype was detected a few times. CDR3 DNA sequence: TGTGCCAGCAGCTTAAACTCCGGGGGGGAGACCCAGTACTTC. Its translation is CASSLNSGGETQYF. The chain employs TRBV11-2 and TRBJ2-5; TRBD2 aligns across 7 bases. This CDR3 spans 14 amino acids. Germline V CDR1 and CDR2: SGHAT, FQNNGV. Unmatched junction bases numbered 5, after V lost 2 bases and J lost 5 bases.

This clonotype turned up a few times. V usage is TRBV7-2 and J usage is TRBJ2-7; D is possibly TRBD1 (6 bases). CDR3 length: 13 residues. CDR1 is SGHTA, CDR2 FQGNSA, per germline. The V and J ends lost 5 bases and 5 bases respectively, with 13 bases between them. The chain's CDR3 is CASSAQGTNEQYF. The CDR3 DNA is TGTGCCAGCAGCGCACAGGGTACAAACGAGCAGTACTTC.

This clonotype occurred a few times. The gene calls are TRBV25-1 and TRBJ2-3, with 8 positions matching TRBD2. Germline V gives CDR1 MGHDK, CDR2 SYGVNS. The J segment lost 4 bases and the V segment lost 1 base, leaving 4 bases of the junction unmatched. This CDR3 contains 15 residues. The CDR3 region is CASSEFGGGSDTQYF. The CDR3 DNA is TGTGCCAGCAGTGAATTTGGCGGGGGGTCAGATACGCAGTATTTT. Together with reference TRBV25-1 and TRBJ2-3, the CDR3 gives the full variable domain: EADIYQTPRYLVIGTGKKITLECSQTMGHDKMYWYQQDPGMELHLIHYSYGVNSTEKGDLSSESTVSRIRTEHFPLTLESARPSHTSQYLCASSEFGGGSDTQYFGPGTRLTVL.

The chain uses TRBV2 and TRBJ2-6; D is possibly TRBD2 (5 bases). CDR1 is SNHLY and CDR2 is FYNNEI in the germline V gene. The length of the CDR3 is 11 residues. Trimming stripped 10 bases from V and 6 bases from J, with 7 bases between. CDR3 amino acids: CAKLAANVLTF. CDR3 sequence (DNA): TGTGCCAAGCTAGCGGCCAACGTCCTGACTTTC.

The gene calls are TRBV20-1 and TRBJ2-1; TRBD2 aligns across 9 bases. The CDR3 is 15 amino acids. CDR1 and CDR2 from the germline V gene are DFQATT and SNEGSKA (reference sequence). Trimming removed 0 bases from V and 7 bases from J; junction bases left unmatched: 7. CDR3 bases: TGCAGTGCTAGAGATCTCCTAGCGGGGATGAATGAGCAGTTCTTC. It is translated as CSARDLLAGMNEQFF.

V usage is TRBV27 and J usage is TRBJ1-5; D gene ambiguous. The CDR3 contains 15 residues. Germline assignment: CDR1 MNHEY and CDR2 SMNVEV (reference sequence). Trimming removed 6 bases from V and 0 bases from J, with 12 bases in between. This CDR3 is CASRAGGYSNQPQHF. The DNA of the CDR3 is TGTGCCAGCAGGGCAGGAGGTTATAGCAATCAGCCCCAGCATTTT.